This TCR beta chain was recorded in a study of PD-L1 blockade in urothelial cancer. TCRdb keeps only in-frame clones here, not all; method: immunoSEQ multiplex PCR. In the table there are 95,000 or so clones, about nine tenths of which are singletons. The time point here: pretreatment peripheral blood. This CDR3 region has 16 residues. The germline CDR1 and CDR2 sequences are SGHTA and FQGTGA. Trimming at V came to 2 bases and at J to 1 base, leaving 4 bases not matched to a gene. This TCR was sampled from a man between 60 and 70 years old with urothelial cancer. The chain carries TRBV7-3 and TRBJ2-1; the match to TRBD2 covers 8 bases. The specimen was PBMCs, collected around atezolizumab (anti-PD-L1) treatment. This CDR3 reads CASSLLSGGSYNEQFF. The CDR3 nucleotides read TGTGCCAGCAGCTTACTCAGCGGGGGATCCTACAATGAGCAGTTCTTC. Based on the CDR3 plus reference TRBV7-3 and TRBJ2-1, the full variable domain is GAGVSQTPSNKVTEKGKYVELRCDPISGHTALYWYRQSLGQGPEFLIYFQGTGAADDSGLPNDRFFAVRPEGSVSTLKIQRTERGDSAVYLCASSLLSGGSYNEQFFGPGTRLTVL.